The source of this T cell receptor beta chain is a study of prognosis after radiotherapy for stage I lung cancer. There are 15 residues in the CDR3. CDR1 is SGHRS and CDR2 is YFSETQ in the germline V gene. The study amplified the TCR beta CDR3 region from genomic DNA. This amplification was carried out by two rounds of multiplex PCR. Round-one PCR had primers specific to each TRBV and TRBJ gene. In TCRdb, the multiplex PCR reads were re-called with MiXCR into one record per CDR3 protein. The sample includes roughly 30,000 distinct CDR3 sequences, less than 35% of them seen just once. Regarding this clonotype: Relative to the germline gene, one junction end is altered; a read error may explain this.

This sequence joins TRBV5-1 and TRBJ2-3, with a tentative D call TRBD2 (6 bases). The starting material was PBMCs, obtained before or after stereotactic body radiation therapy (not recorded which). The TCR comes from a donor aged 50 or older with non-small cell lung cancer. CDR3 bases: TGTGCCAGCAGCTTGGGAGGTCATTCGACAGATACGCAGTATTTT. Translating gives CASSLGGHSTDTQYF.